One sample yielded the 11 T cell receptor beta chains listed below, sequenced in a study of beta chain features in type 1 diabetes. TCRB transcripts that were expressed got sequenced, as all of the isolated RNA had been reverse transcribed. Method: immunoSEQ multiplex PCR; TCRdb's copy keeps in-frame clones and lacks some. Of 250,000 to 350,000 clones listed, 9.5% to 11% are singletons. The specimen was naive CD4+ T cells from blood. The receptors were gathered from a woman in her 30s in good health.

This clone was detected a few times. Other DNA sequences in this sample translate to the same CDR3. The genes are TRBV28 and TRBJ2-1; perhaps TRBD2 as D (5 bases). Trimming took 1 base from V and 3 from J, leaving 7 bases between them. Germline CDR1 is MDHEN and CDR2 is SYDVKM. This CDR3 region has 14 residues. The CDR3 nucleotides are TGTGCCAGCAGTTTATCCGGGAACTACAATGAGCAGTTCTTC. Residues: CASSLSGNYNEQFF. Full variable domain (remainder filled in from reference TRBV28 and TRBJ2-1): DVKVTQSSRYLVKRTGEKVFLECVQDMDHENMFWYRQDPGLGLRLIYFSYDVKMKEKGDIPEGYSVSREKKERFSLILESASTNQTSMYLCASSLSGNYNEQFFGPGTRLTVL.

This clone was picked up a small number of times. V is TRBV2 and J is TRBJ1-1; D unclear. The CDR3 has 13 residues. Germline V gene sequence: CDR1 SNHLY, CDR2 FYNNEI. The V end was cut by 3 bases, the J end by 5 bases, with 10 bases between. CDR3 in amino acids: CASSDVSFTEAFF. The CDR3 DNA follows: TGTGCCAGCAGTGATGTGTCCTTTACTGAAGCTTTCTTT.

CDR3: CASSWTSGDDEQFF. CDR3 in DNA: TGTGCCAGCAGCTGGACTAGCGGGGACGATGAGCAGTTCTTC. J is TRBJ2-1 and V is TRBV7-3, with 12 positions matching TRBD2. The V and J ends lost 4 bases and 8 bases, in that order; junction bases with no gene match: 3. This CDR3 is built from 14 residues. The V gene's germline CDR1 is SGHTA and CDR2 FQGTGA. Filled out from reference TRBV7-3 and TRBJ2-1, the complete variable domain reads GAGVSQTPSNKVTEKGKYVELRCDPISGHTALYWYRQSLGQGPEFLIYFQGTGAADDSGLPNDRFFAVRPEGSVSTLKIQRTERGDSAVYLCASSWTSGDDEQFFGPGTRLTVL.

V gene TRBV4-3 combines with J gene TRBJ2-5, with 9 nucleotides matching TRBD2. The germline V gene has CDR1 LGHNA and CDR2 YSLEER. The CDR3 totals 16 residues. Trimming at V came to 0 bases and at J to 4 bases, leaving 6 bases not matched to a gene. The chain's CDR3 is CASSQEPSSGGETQYF. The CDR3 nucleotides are TGCGCCAGCAGCCAAGAGCCAAGTAGCGGGGGAGAGACCCAGTACTTC.

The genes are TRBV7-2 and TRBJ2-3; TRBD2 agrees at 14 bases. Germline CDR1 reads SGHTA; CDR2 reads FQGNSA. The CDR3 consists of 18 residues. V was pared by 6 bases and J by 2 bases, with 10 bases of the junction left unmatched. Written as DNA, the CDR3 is TGTGCCAGCAGGTTTAGCCGGACTAGCGGGAGGTTCACAGATACGCAGTATTTT. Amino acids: CASRFSRTSGRFTDTQYF.

Written as DNA, the CDR3 is TGTGCCAGCAGCCCCCCTGGGCTAGCGGGAGCCTACGAGCAGTACTTC. Translating gives CASSPPGLAGAYEQYF. V usage is TRBV7-8 and J usage is TRBJ2-7, with 10 bases that match TRBD2. CDR1 and CDR2 from the germline V gene are SGHVS and FQNEAQ. V trimming: 5 bases; J trimming: 2 bases; junction bases outside the gene matches: 9. The CDR3 length is 16 residues.

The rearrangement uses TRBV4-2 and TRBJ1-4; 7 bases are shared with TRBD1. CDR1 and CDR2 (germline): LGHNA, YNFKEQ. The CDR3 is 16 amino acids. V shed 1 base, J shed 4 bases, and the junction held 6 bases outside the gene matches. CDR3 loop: CASSQAGGRNNEKLFF. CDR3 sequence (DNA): TGTGCCAGCAGCCAAGCAGGGGGGAGGAATAATGAAAAACTGTTTTTT.

The CDR3 reads CASSIHRGVNEQFF. The CDR3 DNA follows: TGTGCCAGCAGCATACACAGGGGGGTCAATGAGCAGTTCTTC. V and J are TRBV11-3 and TRBJ2-1, with 8 nucleotides matching TRBD1. The CDR3 extends over 14 amino acids. Trimming took 5 bases from V and 6 from J; bases not matched to a gene: 6. CDR1 SGHNT and CDR2 YENEEA come from the germline V gene. The whole variable domain, filled in from reference TRBV11-3 and TRBJ2-1, reads EAGVVQSPRYKIIEKKQPVAFWCNPISGHNTLYWYLQNLGQGPELLIRYENEEAVDDSQLPKDRFSAERLKGVDSTLKIQPAELGDSAVYLCASSIHRGVNEQFFGPGTRLTVL.

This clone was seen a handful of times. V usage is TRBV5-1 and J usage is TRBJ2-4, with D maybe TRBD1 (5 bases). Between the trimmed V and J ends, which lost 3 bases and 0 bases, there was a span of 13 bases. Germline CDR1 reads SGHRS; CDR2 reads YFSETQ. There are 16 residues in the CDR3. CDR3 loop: CASSSGPLAAKNIQYF. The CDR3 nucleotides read TGCGCCAGCAGCTCAGGGCCTCTCGCAGCCAAAAACATTCAGTACTTC. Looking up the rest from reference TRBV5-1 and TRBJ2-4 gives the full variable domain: KAGVTQTPRYLIKTRGQQVTLSCSPISGHRSVSWYQQTPGQGLQFLFEYFSETQRNKGNFPGRFSGRQFSNSRSEMNVSTLELGDSALYLCASSSGPLAAKNIQYFGAGTRLSVL.

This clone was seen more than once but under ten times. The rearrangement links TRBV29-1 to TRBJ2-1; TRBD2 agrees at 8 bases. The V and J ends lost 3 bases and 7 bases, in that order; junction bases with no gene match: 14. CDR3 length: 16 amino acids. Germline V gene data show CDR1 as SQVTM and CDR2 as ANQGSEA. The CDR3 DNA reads TGCAGCGTTGAGGAGGGATTAGCGGGACCGTTAAATGAGCAGTTCTTC. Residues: CSVEEGLAGPLNEQFF.

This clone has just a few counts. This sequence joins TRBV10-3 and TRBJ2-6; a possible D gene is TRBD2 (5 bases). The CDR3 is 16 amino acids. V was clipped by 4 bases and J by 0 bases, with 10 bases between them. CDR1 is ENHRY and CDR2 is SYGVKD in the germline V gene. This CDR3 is CAISGNRGSGANVLTF. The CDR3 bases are TGTGCCATCAGTGGGAATCGGGGCTCTGGGGCCAACGTCCTGACTTTC.